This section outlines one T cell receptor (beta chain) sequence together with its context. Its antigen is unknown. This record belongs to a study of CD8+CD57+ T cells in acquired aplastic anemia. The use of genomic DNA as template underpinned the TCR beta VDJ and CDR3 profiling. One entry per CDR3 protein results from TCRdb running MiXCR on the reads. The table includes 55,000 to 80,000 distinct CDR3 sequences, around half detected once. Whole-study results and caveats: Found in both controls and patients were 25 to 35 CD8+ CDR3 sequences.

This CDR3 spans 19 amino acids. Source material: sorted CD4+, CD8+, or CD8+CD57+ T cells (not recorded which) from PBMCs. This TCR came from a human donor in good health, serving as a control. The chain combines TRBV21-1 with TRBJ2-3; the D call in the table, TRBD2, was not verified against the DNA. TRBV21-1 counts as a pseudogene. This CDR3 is CASREDPGLAGGRRDTQYF. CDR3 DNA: TGTGCCAGCAGAGAGGATCCGGGACTAGCGGGGGGCCGGAGGGATACGCAGTATTTT.